The present T cell receptor beta chain was sequenced within a study of a mutant IDH1 vaccine in newly diagnosed glioma. Study at large: In some groups vaccination began 4-6 weeks post-radiotherapy; others received it with temozolomide. Mean patient age was about 44 years; around 60% were male and roughly 38% female. Study-wide results and limits: The authors found pseudoprogression apparently unrelated to changes in top peripheral T cell clonotypes.

V was clipped by 3 bases and J by 3 bases, with 25 bases between them. Germline V gene sequence: CDR1 SGHRS, CDR2 YFSETQ. This CDR3 comprises 19 residues. With regard to this clone: The antigen remains undetermined.

TCRdb's table, derived via immunoSEQ multiplex PCR, lists solely in-frame clones and lacks some. The sample shows roughly 56,000 clones, approximately 76% of them seen only once. Time point here: week 47, end of study. A 20-mer mutant IDH1 peptide at 300 ug was injected subcutaneously with topical imiquimod. The rearrangement uses TRBV5-1 and TRBJ2-1, with a weak D call TRBD2 (5 bases). Sequencing was performed on PBMCs, taken from a glioma patient whose treatment included an IDH1 peptide vaccine. This clonotype was obtained from a woman in her thirties or forties with glioma. Some clones in this sample may be carry-over from other donors' samples. The CDR3 DNA reads as TGCGCCAGCAGCTCCCTGGACTCCTCTCAACCGGGCGGCTACAATGAGCAGTTCTTC. Its translation: CASSSLDSSQPGGYNEQFF.